The present T cell receptor (beta chain) was sequenced within a study of Graves' ophthalmopathy and Graves' hyperthyroidism. Amplified TCR beta CDR3 regions were obtained using RNA transcripts as template. The authors performed first-round RT-PCR with HTBI primers and then a second-round multiplex PCR. Each CDR3 protein is one row after TCRdb ran MiXCR on the multiplex PCR reads. This sample has just over 400,000 distinct CDR3 sequences; 20% to 25% occur once, and the top ten carry approximately 3%. This clonotype was seen repeatedly, ten times or more. Per germline, CDR1 SGHVS and CDR2 FNYEAQ. The CDR3 contains 14 residues. V was pared by 1 base and J by 2 bases, with 8 bases between.

The sequenced sample consisted of peripheral blood. The J gene is TRBJ2-5, the V gene TRBV7-6; the D gene is possibly TRBD2 (5 bases). The sequence was obtained from a woman between 18 and 29 years old with stable Graves' hyperthyroidism. CDR3 sequence reads: CASSLVRGQETQYF. Here the CDR3 DNA reads TGTGCCAGCAGCTTAGTACGGGGTCAAGAGACCCAGTACTTC.